This TCR beta chain was profiled in a study of blood T cell repertoires in COVID-19. For the study at large: Italy, Spain and the United States were the sources of the convalescent and acute COVID-19 samples.

Clones were sequenced by immunoSEQ multiplex PCR, and TCRdb holds only the in-frame ones, with some missing. The sample shows 250,000 to 350,000 clones, around 85% of them seen only once. This clone appeared once. Seattle participants joined during active infection and were tracked over time. Trimming at V came to 4 bases and at J to 5 bases, leaving 3 bases not matched to a gene. Germline V gene sequence: CDR1 LGHNA, CDR2 YSLEER. The CDR3 consists of 16 residues. Specimen: peripheral blood. The chain couples TRBV4-3 to TRBJ2-1, with 15 bases that match TRBD2. The TCR sequence derives from a human donor with COVID-19, enrolled during active disease. The donor label of this sample is uncertain. Here the CDR3 DNA reads TGCGCCAGCAGCCTTTGGACTAGCGGGAGGGACAATGAGCAGTTCTTC. Encoded protein: CASSLWTSGRDNEQFF.